This entry lists 31 T cell receptor beta chains sequenced from one sample in a study of regulatory T cells in long-lasting Graves disease. Building the TCR beta libraries relied on iRepertoire HTBI primers, and CDR3 regions underwent Arm-PCR. TCRdb redid the calling of the multiplex PCR reads with MiXCR, one entry per CDR3 protein. The sample holds roughly 450,000 distinct CDR3 sequences, less than 25% seen once. Time point specified: persistent/refractory GD, antithyroid drugs over 5 years with positive TRAb. The TCR library was made from RNA that had been extracted from PBMCs in TRIzol. The sample here was peripheral blood mononuclear cells (PBMCs), taken when the disease was refractory, from a patient treated with antithyroid drugs. These TCRs come from a female donor with Graves disease.

Note on this clonotype: One base away lies a much larger clone, so this may be a sequencing read error. The rearrangement links TRBV28 to TRBJ1-4; D is undetermined. Germline V CDR1 and CDR2: MDHEN, SYDVKM. V lost 3 bases, J lost 7 bases, and 6 bases lay in between. CDR3 length: 12 amino acids. The CDR3 here is CASSFPPEKLFF. Here the CDR3 DNA reads TGTGCCAGCAGTTTCCCCCCTGAAAAACTGTTTTTT.

This clonotype was detected ten times or more. The chain recombines TRBV27 with TRBJ1-1; no clear D gene. Germline lookup yields CDR1 MNHEY and CDR2 SMNVEV (reference sequence). This CDR3 is 14 amino acids long. V was trimmed by 6 bases and J by 6 bases, leaving 17 bases between them. CDR3 in DNA: TGTGCCAGCAGGGACGGCCCCCTTGGTCCTGAAGCTTTCTTT. It is translated as CASRDGPLGPEAFF.

This clonotype turned up a few times. V gene TRBV5-4 combines with J gene TRBJ2-7, with TRBD2 identical over 8 bases. The V and J ends lost 2 bases and 3 bases, in that order; junction bases with no gene match: 4. This CDR3 is 14 amino acids long. Germline V gene data show CDR1 as SGHNT and CDR2 as YYREEE (reference sequence). The CDR3 DNA reads TGTGCCAGCAGCTTTTCCGGGGGGGGCTACGAGCAGTACTTC. This gives the protein CASSFSGGGYEQYF.

This clonotype was counted between two and nine times. The chain uses TRBV9 and TRBJ2-1, with 7 bases matching TRBD2. Trimming at V came to 3 bases and at J to 3 bases, leaving 6 bases not matched to a gene. The CDR3 has 15 residues. CDR1 and CDR2 from the germline V gene are SGDLS and YYNGEE. CDR3 sequence: CASSASGTFYNEQFF. The CDR3 DNA reads TGTGCCAGCAGCGCGAGCGGGACTTTCTACAATGAGCAGTTCTTC.

This clonotype was observed a handful of times. V gene TRBV12-3 or TRBV12-4 combines with J gene TRBJ2-2; D unclear. The ends were cut back, 11 bases at V and 2 bases at J, with 9 bases in the middle. This CDR3 spans 12 amino acids. The CDR3 sequence is CADALNTGELFF. The CDR3 bases are TGTGCCGACGCCCTTAACACCGGGGAGCTGTTTTTT.

This clonotype was seen at least ten times. The chain is built from TRBV28 and TRBJ2-7; D ambiguous. The V end lost 3 bases, the J end lost 0 bases, and 21 bases lay between the germline ends. CDR1 is MDHEN and CDR2 is SYDVKM in the germline V gene. The CDR3 spans 18 residues. The CDR3 loop is CASSFIKRRARSSYEQYF. CDR3 bases: TGTGCCAGCAGTTTCATTAAACGACGTGCCAGAAGCTCCTACGAGCAGTACTTC.

This clonotype was detected only a few times. The gene calls are TRBV7-2 and TRBJ2-5; 13 bases map to TRBD2. This CDR3 has 19 amino acids. Germline V lookup: CDR1 SGHTA, CDR2 FQGNSA. The V gene end was trimmed by 6 bases and the J gene end by 2 bases; junction bases not matched to a gene: 15. CDR3 nucleotides: TGTGCCAGCAGATATAGAGGAACTAGCGGGAGGGAGGGACAAGAGACCCAGTACTTC. Its translation: CASRYRGTSGREGQETQYF.

This clonotype was found many times. This sequence joins TRBV10-3 and TRBJ2-7; D might be TRBD2 (5 bases). The CDR3 spans 16 residues. The V end was cut by 6 bases, the J end by 1 base, with 19 bases between. Germline assignment: CDR1 ENHRY and CDR2 SYGVKD. CDR3 sequence: CAISDAKRQASYEQYF. CDR3 bases: TGTGCCATCAGCGATGCTAAGCGGCAGGCGTCCTACGAGCAGTACTTC.

Worth noting for this clonotype: A single base is all that separates this from a far larger clone, so a read error is likely. V and J are TRBV28 and TRBJ2-1, with 7 bases identical to TRBD1. The J call is doubtful: the DNA matches TRBJ2-5 better. The CDR3 runs 14 residues. Germline V gene sequence: CDR1 MDHEN, CDR2 SYDVKM. CDR3 DNA sequence: TGTGCCAGCAGTAGGAGACAGGGCCAAGAGACCCAGTACTTC. Protein: CASSRRQGQETQYF.

This clonotype was observed a handful of times. CDR3 sequence reads: CASSLTSGSVHEQYF. CDR3 nucleotide sequence: TGTGCCAGTAGTCTGACTAGCGGGAGCGTCCACGAGCAGTACTTC. V gene TRBV19 combines with J gene TRBJ2-7, with 12 nucleotides matching TRBD2. The J segment lost 5 bases and the V segment lost 5 bases, leaving 7 bases of the junction unmatched. The CDR3 consists of 15 residues. The germline V gene has CDR1 LNHDA and CDR2 SQIVND (reference sequence).

In its sample, this clonotype was seen a few times. The rearrangement joins TRBV6-1 to TRBJ2-7, with TRBD1 matching 10 bases. CDR3 length equals 15 residues. The V and J ends lost 5 bases and 4 bases, in that order; junction bases with no gene match: 8. Germline CDR1 MNHNS, CDR2 SASEGT. The CDR3 DNA is TGTGCCAGCAGTATAGCCGACAGGGGGCGGTACGAGCAGTACTTC. The encoded protein is CASSIADRGRYEQYF.

This clonotype was seen repeatedly, ten times or more. V usage is TRBV28 and J usage is TRBJ2-3, with 10 nucleotides matching TRBD2. Trimming removed 2 bases from V and 5 bases from J; junction bases left unmatched: 7. The germline CDR1 and CDR2 sequences are MDHEN and SYDVKM. The CDR3 sequence is 16 residues long. The CDR3 DNA sequence: TGTGCCAGCAGTTTAGGTAGCGGGAGGAGTAGAGATACGCAGTATTTT. Translated: CASSLGSGRSRDTQYF.

J is TRBJ2-7 and V is TRBV4-1; TRBD2 is a possible D gene (5 bases). The germline V gene encodes CDR1 MGHRA and CDR2 YSYEKL. CDR3 length equals 16 residues. The V gene lost 0 bases and the J gene lost 5 bases, with 17 bases spanning the gap. CDR3 nucleotides: TGCGCCAGCAGCCAAGAAAGGGCAGTTCCCGGGAACGAGCAGTACTTC. The encoded protein is CASSQERAVPGNEQYF.

V is TRBV9 and J is TRBJ1-2; 7 bases fit TRBD1. The V gene's germline CDR1 is SGDLS and CDR2 YYNGEE. The CDR3 has 15 residues. Trimming cost V 3 bases and J 8 bases; bases outside gene matches: 13. Here the CDR3 DNA reads TGTGCCAGCAGCGGAGAATCGAAGGGGGCGCGCGGCTACACCTTC. The encoded protein is CASSGESKGARGYTF.

J is TRBJ2-7 and V is TRBV15, with a tentative D call TRBD2 (6 bases). The CDR3 runs to 14 residues. Germline assignment: CDR1 LNHNV and CDR2 YYDKDF (reference sequence). V lost 6 bases, J lost 0 bases, and 12 bases lay in between. Here the CDR3 reads CATSPSRDSYEQYF. CDR3 coding DNA: TGTGCCACCAGTCCCTCGCGGGACTCCTACGAGCAGTACTTC.

This clonotype was observed at least ten times. V usage is TRBV2 and J usage is TRBJ1-6; perhaps TRBD1 as D (5 bases). The CDR3 runs to 14 residues. Germline assignment: CDR1 SNHLY and CDR2 FYNNEI. Between the trimmed V and J ends, which lost 7 bases and 10 bases, there was a span of 17 bases. The CDR3 protein is CASIHDGARSPLHF. Here the CDR3 DNA reads TGTGCCAGCATTCACGACGGGGCACGGTCACCCCTCCACTTT.

This clonotype was seen many times. The rearrangement links TRBV2 to TRBJ2-5; 13 positions agree with TRBD2. V gave up 4 bases and J gave up 1 base; unmatched junction bases: 9. The V gene's germline CDR1 is SNHLY and CDR2 FYNNEI. This CDR3 contains 18 residues. CDR3 bases: TGTGCCAGCAGTGGCGGGACTAGCGGGAAGAGGGGCCAAGAGACCCAGTACTTC. This translates into CASSGGTSGKRGQETQYF. Together with reference TRBV2 and TRBJ2-5, the CDR3 gives the full variable domain: EPEVTQTPSHQVTQMGQEVILRCVPISNHLYFYWYRQILGQKVEFLVSFYNNEISEKSEIFDDQFSVERPDGSNFTLKIRSTKLEDSAMYFCASSGGTSGKRGQETQYFGPGTRLLVL.

The chain is built from TRBV29-1 and TRBJ2-2, with D perhaps matching TRBD2 (5 bases). The CDR3 extends over 13 amino acids. Germline CDR1 and CDR2: SQVTM and ANQGSEA. Trimming removed 5 bases at V and 7 bases at J, with 14 bases between. CDR3 loop: CSVFVRAGGELFF. DNA of the CDR3: TGCAGCGTTTTTGTACGGGCGGGCGGGGAGCTGTTTTTT.

This clonotype was observed at least ten times. The rearrangement links TRBV27 to TRBJ1-5, with D unresolved. The CDR3 runs to 14 residues. From germline, CDR1 is MNHEY and CDR2 SMNVEV (reference sequence). V lost 5 bases to trimming and J lost 0 bases, with 8 bases between them. The CDR3 reads CASSPLYSNQPQHF. In DNA, the CDR3 is TGTGCCAGCAGTCCTCTGTATAGCAATCAGCCCCAGCATTTT.

The chain joins TRBV29-1 to TRBJ1-1, with 7 bases identical to TRBD1. This CDR3 is 12 amino acids long. Germline loops: CDR1 SQVTM, CDR2 ANQGSEA. V trimming: 4 bases; J trimming: 4 bases; junction bases outside the gene matches: 3. Here the CDR3 reads CSVGTGATEAFF. The CDR3 nucleotides are TGCAGCGTTGGAACAGGGGCCACTGAAGCTTTCTTT.

This clonotype was counted at least ten times. The chain uses TRBV12-3 or TRBV12-4 and TRBJ2-7; D not resolved. The V end was cut by 3 bases, the J end by 0 bases, with 6 bases between. The CDR3 runs 13 residues. In nucleotides, the CDR3 is TGTGCCAGCAGTTTGGCGTTCTCCTACGAGCAGTACTTC. Translating gives CASSLAFSYEQYF.

The sample holds many counts of this clonotype. The rearrangement uses TRBV29-1 and TRBJ1-4; D call uncertain. Germline assignment: CDR1 SQVTM and CDR2 ANQGSEA. Trimming took off 2 bases at V and 3 bases at J, with 10 bases between the two ends. The length of the CDR3 is 14 residues. CDR3 loop: CSVERGLANEKLFF. The CDR3 nucleotides are TGCAGCGTTGAACGCGGGTTGGCTAATGAAAAACTGTTTTTT. The full variable domain, its missing parts supplied by reference TRBV29-1 and TRBJ1-4, is SAVISQKPSRDICQRGTSLTIQCQVDSQVTMMFWYRQQPGQSLTLIATANQGSEATYESGFVIDKFPISRPNLTFSTLTVSNMSPEDSSIYLCSVERGLANEKLFFGSGTQLSVL.

This clonotype has ten or more counts. The chain couples TRBV20-1 to TRBJ1-4; weak D call: TRBD1 (5 bases). This CDR3 contains 13 residues. Germline assignment: CDR1 DFQATT and CDR2 SNEGSKA (reference sequence). The V and J ends lost 6 bases and 3 bases respectively, with 11 bases between them. CDR3 DNA sequence: TGCAGTGCAAGTCGGGGCCCTAATGAAAAACTGTTTTTT. Protein sequence: CSASRGPNEKLFF.

This clonotype was seen more than once but under ten times. The chain carries TRBV2 and TRBJ2-2; D may correspond to TRBD1 or TRBD2 (6 bases each). There are 14 residues in the CDR3. Germline CDR1 reads SNHLY; CDR2 reads FYNNEI. V lost 8 bases to trimming and J lost 0 bases, with 10 bases between them. CDR3 amino acids: CASWGASNTGELFF. The CDR3 DNA follows: TGTGCCAGCTGGGGGGCTTCGAACACCGGGGAGCTGTTTTTT.

This rearrangement joins TRBV7-2 to TRBJ2-7; 9 bases are a match to TRBD2. The CDR3 runs to 15 residues. Germline V gene data show CDR1 as SGHTA and CDR2 as FQGNSA. The V gene end was trimmed by 2 bases and the J gene end by 0 bases; junction bases not matched to a gene: 2. CDR3 in amino acids: CASSLHSGSSYEQYF. The DNA of the CDR3 is TGTGCCAGCAGCTTACATAGCGGGAGCTCCTACGAGCAGTACTTC.

This clonotype was observed many times. The V call is TRBV27, the J call TRBJ2-7; TRBD1 aligns across 12 bases. The CDR3 runs 14 residues. The V gene's germline CDR1 is MNHEY and CDR2 SMNVEV (reference sequence). V shed 5 bases, J shed 5 bases, and the junction held 4 bases outside the gene matches. The CDR3 region is CASSDGTGGHEQYF. CDR3 DNA sequence: TGTGCCAGCAGTGACGGGACAGGGGGCCACGAGCAGTACTTC.

The V call is TRBV4-2, the J call TRBJ2-1; 11 bases map to TRBD2. Trimming removed 3 bases from V and 5 bases from J; junction bases left unmatched: 6. Germline V gene data show CDR1 as LGHNA and CDR2 as YNFKEQ. The CDR3 covers 16 residues. The CDR3 reads CASSHPWGLADNEQFF. The CDR3 coding sequence is TGTGCCAGCAGCCACCCATGGGGACTAGCGGACAATGAGCAGTTCTTC.

To note about this clonotype: The junction differs from germline at one of its ends, possibly a read error. This rearrangement joins TRBV6-4 to TRBJ1-5; possible D gene TRBD1, 6 bases. Germline CDR1 and CDR2: MRHNA and SNTAGT. The CDR3 is 14 amino acids. The CDR3 region has the DNA TGTGCCAGCAGTAGGACAGTTAGCAATCAGCCCCGGCATTTC. This codes for CASSRTVSNQPRHF.

The rearrangement uses TRBV11-2 and TRBJ2-2; D gene uncertain. The V gene's germline CDR1 is SGHAT and CDR2 FQNNGV. V was clipped by 4 bases and J by 0 bases, with 9 bases between them. This CDR3 region has 15 residues. The CDR3 reads CASSSPVSNTGELFF. As DNA, the CDR3 is TGTGCCAGCAGCTCCCCGGTTTCGAACACCGGGGAGCTGTTTTTT.

This clonotype has a handful of counts. This clone may be a read error of a much larger clone one base away. The rearrangement links TRBV7-6 to TRBJ2-7; D is perhaps TRBD1 (5 bases). The CDR3 spans 12 residues. Germline CDR1 SGHVS, CDR2 FNYEAQ. V was pared by 1 base and J by 5 bases, with 6 bases between. The DNA of the CDR3 is TGTGCCAGCAGCTTAGAGGGGCACGAGCAGTACTTC. It encodes CASSLEGHEQYF.

This clonotype has only a few counts. V and J are TRBV9 and TRBJ1-1, with 7 positions matching TRBD1. The CDR3 totals 14 residues. Germline CDR1 is SGDLS and CDR2 is YYNGEE. The V gene end was trimmed by 2 bases and the J gene end by 4 bases; junction bases not matched to a gene: 5. The CDR3 DNA reads as TGTGCCAGCAGCGTGACAGGGTGGGGCACTGAAGCTTTCTTT. Amino acids: CASSVTGWGTEAFF.